This passage covers 16 T cell receptor beta chains from one sample sequenced in a study of OX40 agonist ivuxolimab in advanced cancers. The protocol was immunoSEQ multiplex PCR, while the TCRdb copy is restricted to in-frame clones and leaves out a portion. This sample carries about 63,000 clones, about four fifths of them seen once, and the ten largest clones take 0.9% to 1.1%. The sample in question was CD4+ or CD8+ T cells sorted from blood, obtained in a trial of the OX40 agonist ivuxolimab. The receptors come from an adult with an advanced solid tumor such as melanoma, head and neck, liver or kidney cancer.

The rearrangement links TRBV4-1 to TRBJ1-2, with a tentative D call TRBD1 (6 bases). Germline V gene sequence: CDR1 MGHRA, CDR2 YSYEKL. V lost 5 bases and J 0 bases, leaving 19 bases between the germline ends. This CDR3 contains 17 residues. CDR3 nucleotide sequence: TGCGCCAGCAGCTTAAGCAGCGTCAGGGGAGCTAACTATGGCTACACCTTC. Translated: CASSLSSVRGANYGYTF.

This chain joins TRBV6-5 and TRBJ1-1, with no clear D. This CDR3 contains 14 residues. V lost 2 bases, J lost 4 bases, and 11 bases lay in between. Germline V CDR1 and CDR2: MNHEY, SVGAGI. Here the CDR3 DNA reads TGTGCCAGCAGTTACGCACAATTAGGCACTGAAGCTTTCTTT. This translates into CASSYAQLGTEAFF.

The J gene is TRBJ1-2, the V gene TRBV6-5; D unclear. This CDR3 region has 13 residues. The V and J ends lost 6 bases and 4 bases respectively, with 12 bases between them. In germline, CDR1 is MNHEY, CDR2 SVGAGI. The CDR3 reads CASRSTSVYGYTF. The CDR3 nucleotides are TGTGCCAGCAGATCGACGTCAGTCTATGGCTACACCTTC.

This chain links TRBV11-2 with TRBJ1-5; 8 bases agree with TRBD1. This CDR3 has 14 residues. J lost 7 bases, V lost 5 bases, and 7 bases had no gene match. Per germline, CDR1 SGHAT and CDR2 FQNNGV. The CDR3 reads CASSPGQGRQPQHF. The DNA of the CDR3 is TGTGCCAGCAGCCCAGGACAGGGCCGGCAGCCCCAGCATTTT.

As concerns this clone: This may arise from a read error, as a much more abundant clone is one base away. Other DNA variants within this sample encode the same CDR3. The chain joins TRBV29-1 to TRBJ1-5; unclear D gene. The germline gives CDR1 SQVTM, CDR2 ANQGSEA. The ends were cut back, 4 bases at V and 2 bases at J, with 15 bases in the middle. This CDR3 has 15 residues. The CDR3 protein is CSVADGILGNQPQHF. The DNA of the CDR3 is TGCAGCGTTGCCGACGGAATCTTGGGCAATCAGCCCCAGCATTTT. The full variable domain, its missing parts supplied by reference TRBV29-1 and TRBJ1-5, is SAVISQKPSRDICQRGTSLTIQCQVDSQVTMMFWYRQQPGQSLTLIATANQGSEATYESGFVIDKFPISRPNLTFSTLTVSNMSPEDSSIYLCSVADGILGNQPQHFGDGTRLSIL.

The chain has TRBV10-3 and TRBJ2-7, with 7 nucleotides matching TRBD2. Per the germline V gene, CDR1 is ENHRY and CDR2 is SYGVKD. With V trimmed by 5 bases and J by 3 bases, 7 bases remained unmatched. CDR3 length equals 14 residues. In DNA form, the CDR3 reads TGTGCCATCAGTCCCCCGGGGGGAGACTACGAGCAGTACTTC. Translating gives CAISPPGGDYEQYF.

The chain uses TRBV7-9 and TRBJ1-1; no definite D call. The germline CDR1 and CDR2 sequences are SEHNR and FQNEAQ (reference sequence). The CDR3 consists of 11 residues. The ends were cut back, 4 bases at V and 3 bases at J, with 3 bases in the middle. CDR3 in amino acids: CASSSDTEAFF. CDR3 nucleotides: TGTGCCAGCAGCTCCGACACTGAAGCTTTCTTT.

The chain couples TRBV30 to TRBJ2-7; D unclear. Germline V gene data show CDR1 as GTSNPN and CDR2 as SVGIG (reference sequence). Trimming removed 3 bases from V and 0 bases from J, with 6 bases in between. The CDR3 sequence is 12 residues long. CDR3 region: CAWRASSYEQYF. CDR3 in DNA: TGTGCCTGGAGGGCAAGCTCCTACGAGCAGTACTTC.

V is TRBV20-1 and J is TRBJ1-1, with no clear D. CDR1 DFQATT and CDR2 SNEGSKA come from the germline V gene (reference sequence). V lost 7 bases and J lost 7, with 10 bases in between. The CDR3 has 10 amino acids. The CDR3 here is CSVGLGEAFF. The CDR3 DNA reads TGCAGTGTTGGCTTAGGTGAAGCTTTCTTT.

The chain carries TRBV5-1 and TRBJ2-7; D not certain. Trimming cost V 0 bases and J 5 bases, with 18 bases left between them. The CDR3 is 16 residues long. Per the germline V gene, CDR1 is SGHRS and CDR2 is YFSETQ. The CDR3 DNA reads as TGCGCCAGCAGCTTGGCCATCTTCGGATACGGAGACGAGCAGTACTTC. Translation: CASSLAIFGYGDEQYF.

V is TRBV10-3 and J is TRBJ1-2; maybe TRBD1 (5 bases). The CDR3 has 18 amino acids. Germline CDR1 ENHRY, CDR2 SYGVKD. Trimming removed 2 bases at V and 0 bases at J, with 19 bases between. As DNA, the CDR3 is TGTGCCATCAGTGAGCCCGACAGAGCCCAGTCCCCTAACTATGGCTACACCTTC. This translates into CAISEPDRAQSPNYGYTF.

This rearrangement joins TRBV4-1 to TRBJ1-2, with D uncertain. Per germline, CDR1 MGHRA and CDR2 YSYEKL. This CDR3 spans 15 amino acids. Deletions cut 4 bases from V and 3 bases from J, with 15 bases between. CDR3 coding DNA: TGCGCCAGCAGCCTTAAATCAGTAAGGGACTATGGCTACACCTTC. This encodes CASSLKSVRDYGYTF.

The gene calls are TRBV19 and TRBJ2-1; the D is unclear. Trimming pared 5 bases from V and 4 bases from J, leaving 18 bases between. Germline-derived CDR1 and CDR2 are LNHDA and SQIVND (reference sequence). The CDR3 covers 16 residues. The CDR3 loop reads CASSVLTTTPYNEQFF. In DNA form, the CDR3 reads TGTGCCAGTAGTGTCCTCACTACGACCCCTTACAATGAGCAGTTCTTC.

This chain uses TRBV7-2 with TRBJ1-1, with a possible D match to TRBD1 (5 bases). This CDR3 is 15 amino acids long. V was shortened by 4 bases and J by 5 bases, with 17 bases between the two germline ends. Germline loops: CDR1 SGHTA, CDR2 FQGNSA. CDR3 in amino acids: CASSSTQGGRTEAFF. CDR3 DNA sequence: TGTGCCAGCAGCTCCACCCAGGGAGGCAGGACTGAAGCTTTCTTT. Variable domain in full (rest from reference TRBV7-2 and TRBJ1-1): GAGVSQSPSNKVTEKGKDVELRCDPISGHTALYWYRQSLGQGLEFLIYFQGNSAPDKSGLPSDRFSAERTGGSVSTLTIQRTQQEDSAVYLCASSSTQGGRTEAFFGQGTRLTVV.

The V gene is TRBV10-3, the J gene TRBJ1-2; D not certain. The CDR3 length is 12 residues. V was trimmed by 3 bases and J by 5 bases, leaving 7 bases between them. Germline lookup yields CDR1 ENHRY and CDR2 SYGVKD. Here the CDR3 reads CAISDLGYGYTF. DNA of the CDR3: TGTGCCATCAGTGATTTAGGGTATGGCTACACCTTC.

The V gene is TRBV7-9, the J gene TRBJ2-5, with TRBD2 matching 11 bases. The DNA end is more similar to TRBJ2-7, so the J call may be wrong. Germline V gene data show CDR1 as SEHNR and CDR2 as FQNEAQ (reference sequence). This CDR3 has 15 residues. CDR3 sequence: CASSLLAGGTYEQYF. The CDR3 coding sequence is TGTGCCAGCAGCTTGCTAGCGGGGGGTACCTACGAGCAGTACTTC.